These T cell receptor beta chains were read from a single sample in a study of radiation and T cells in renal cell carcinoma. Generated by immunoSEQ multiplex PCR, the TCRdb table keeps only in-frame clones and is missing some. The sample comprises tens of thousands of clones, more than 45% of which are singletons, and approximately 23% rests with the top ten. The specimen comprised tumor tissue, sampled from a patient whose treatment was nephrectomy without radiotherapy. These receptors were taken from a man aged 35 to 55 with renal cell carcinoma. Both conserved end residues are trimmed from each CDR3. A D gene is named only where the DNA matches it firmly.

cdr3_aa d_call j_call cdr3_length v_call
ASSQQGGYGYT - TRBJ1-2 11 TRBV27
ASSISVRHGYT - TRBJ1-2 11 TRBV6-5
ASSLGVGTEAF - TRBJ1-1 11 TRBV10-1
ATSDLSSGANVLT - TRBJ2-6 13 TRBV28
ASSGTGYNSPLH TRBD1 TRBJ1-6 12 TRBV19
ASSKKTGGNEKLF TRBD1 TRBJ1-4 13 TRBV19
ASRVEGNTEAF - TRBJ1-1 11 TRBV2
ASSPSVNTEAF - TRBJ1-1 11 TRBV4-3
ASSLSTTNEKLF - TRBJ1-4 12 TRBV5-1
AIGTGGETQY TRBD1 TRBJ2-5 10 TRBV10-3
ASSADSSGNTIY - TRBJ1-3 12 TRBV5-1
ASRPGRINSPLH - TRBJ1-6 12 TRBV6-5
ASSIVGTGYTEAF TRBD1 TRBJ1-1 13 TRBV19
ASSETSGGADTQY TRBD2 TRBJ2-3 13 TRBV6-1
ASSQGEQVSGNTIY - TRBJ1-3 14 TRBV4-1
ASSRSVRDTQY - TRBJ2-3 11 TRBV5-1
ASSVVRDSEAF - TRBJ1-1 11 TRBV9
ASSQGGRELF - TRBJ2-2 10 TRBV11-3
ASNLRGIDQPQH - TRBJ1-5 12 TRBV5-6
AISEIAGDTGELF - TRBJ2-2 13 TRBV10-3
ASSSRQGGNTEAF TRBD1 TRBJ1-1 13 TRBV5-6
ASSKWDRGNGGYT TRBD1 TRBJ1-2 13 TRBV27
ASSLGTGGLFGGYT TRBD1 TRBJ1-2 14 TRBV5-1
ASSSEQPSAGYT - TRBJ1-2 12 TRBV5-1
ASSSIRGTNNEQF - TRBJ2-1 13 TRBV11-2
ASRLQGALTEAF TRBD1 TRBJ1-1 12 TRBV19
ASSPRGAGGTGELF TRBD2 TRBJ2-2 14 TRBV10-2
ASSRGLPQETQY - TRBJ2-5 12 TRBV18
ASSESRLNTGELF - TRBJ2-2 13 TRBV10-1
AWSVLGAIVKTKKNTEAF - TRBJ1-1 18 TRBV30
ASSRDSYMNTEAF TRBD1 TRBJ1-1 13 TRBV6-1
AISGPGLSGNTIY - TRBJ1-3 13 TRBV10-3
ASRSQASNEKLF - TRBJ1-4 12 TRBV19
ASSPRQGRITDTQY TRBD1 TRBJ2-3 14 TRBV5-1
ASRGQGNQPQH - TRBJ1-5 11 TRBV6-1
ASSHDRAGGTEAF TRBD1 TRBJ1-1 13 TRBV6-1